This T cell receptor (beta chain) was captured in a study of cytomegalovirus exposure and HLA in healthy donors. Profiling relied on immunoSEQ multiplex PCR, and the TCRdb table lists in-frame clones only, not all of them. The sample contains over 150,000 clones, 75% to 90% of which appear only once. Germline CDR1 MDHEN, CDR2 SYDVKM. V lost 1 base to trimming and J lost 4 bases; unmatched junction nucleotides: 8. The CDR3 runs to 16 residues. Regarding this clone: Its antigen is not identified.

The study, taken as a whole, reports: It was confirmed in vitro that three of the CMV-associated chains were specific for CMV antigens.

This TCR derives from a young man in good health and CMV-seropositive. This sequence joins TRBV28 and TRBJ1-2; TRBD1 matches at 8 bases. Sequenced sample: PBMCs. The CDR3 nucleotides read TGTGCCAGCAGTTTATTCCCCACAGGGGGAAGCTATGGCTACACCTTC. It yields the protein CASSLFPTGGSYGYTF.